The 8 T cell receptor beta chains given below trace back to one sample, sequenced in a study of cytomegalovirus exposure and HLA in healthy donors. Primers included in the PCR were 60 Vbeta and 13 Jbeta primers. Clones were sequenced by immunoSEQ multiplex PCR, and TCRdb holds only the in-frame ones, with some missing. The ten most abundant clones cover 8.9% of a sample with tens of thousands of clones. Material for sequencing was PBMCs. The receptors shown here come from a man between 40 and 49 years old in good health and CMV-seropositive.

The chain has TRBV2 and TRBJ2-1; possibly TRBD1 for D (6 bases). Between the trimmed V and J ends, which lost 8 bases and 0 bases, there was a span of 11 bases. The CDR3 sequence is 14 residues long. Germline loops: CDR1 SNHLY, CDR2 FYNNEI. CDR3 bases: TGTGCCAGCGCTAGGGACACCTCCTACAATGAGCAGTTCTTC. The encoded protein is CASARDTSYNEQFF.

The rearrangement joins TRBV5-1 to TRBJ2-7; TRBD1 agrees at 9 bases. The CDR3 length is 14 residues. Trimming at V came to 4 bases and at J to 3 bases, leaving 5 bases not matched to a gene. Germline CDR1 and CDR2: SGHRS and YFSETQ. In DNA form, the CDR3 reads TGCGCCAGCAGCCCCGGGGGACAGGGCTACGAGCAGTACTTC. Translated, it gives CASSPGGQGYEQYF. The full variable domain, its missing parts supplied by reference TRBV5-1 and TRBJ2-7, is KAGVTQTPRYLIKTRGQQVTLSCSPISGHRSVSWYQQTPGQGLQFLFEYFSETQRNKGNFPGRFSGRQFSNSRSEMNVSTLELGDSALYLCASSPGGQGYEQYFGPGTRLTVT.

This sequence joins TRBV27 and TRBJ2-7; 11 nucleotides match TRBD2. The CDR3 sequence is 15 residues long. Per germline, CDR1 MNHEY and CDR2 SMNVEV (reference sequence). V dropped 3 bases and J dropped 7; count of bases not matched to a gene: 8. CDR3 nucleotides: TGTGCCAGCAGTTTTATGGGACTAGCGGAGGTGGAGCAGTACTTC. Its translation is CASSFMGLAEVEQYF.

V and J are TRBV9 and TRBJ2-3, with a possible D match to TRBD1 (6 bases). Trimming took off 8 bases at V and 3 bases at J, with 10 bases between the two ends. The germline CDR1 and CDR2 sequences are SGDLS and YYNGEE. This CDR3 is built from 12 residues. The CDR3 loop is CARLQGTDTQYF. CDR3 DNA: TGTGCCAGGCTCCAGGGGACAGATACGCAGTATTTT.

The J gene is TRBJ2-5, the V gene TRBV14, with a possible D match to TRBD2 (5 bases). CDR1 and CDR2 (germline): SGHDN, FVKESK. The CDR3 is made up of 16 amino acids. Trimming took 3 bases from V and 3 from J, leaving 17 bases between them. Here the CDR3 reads CASSHAPGVPKETQYF. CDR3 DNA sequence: TGTGCCAGCAGCCATGCCCCCGGGGTTCCCAAAGAGACCCAGTACTTC.

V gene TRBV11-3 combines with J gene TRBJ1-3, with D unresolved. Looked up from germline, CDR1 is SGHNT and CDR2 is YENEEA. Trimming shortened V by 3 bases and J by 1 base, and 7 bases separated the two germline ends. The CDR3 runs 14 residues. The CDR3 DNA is TGTGCCAGCAGCTTCGGGGAGTCTGGAAACACCATATATTTT. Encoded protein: CASSFGESGNTIYF.

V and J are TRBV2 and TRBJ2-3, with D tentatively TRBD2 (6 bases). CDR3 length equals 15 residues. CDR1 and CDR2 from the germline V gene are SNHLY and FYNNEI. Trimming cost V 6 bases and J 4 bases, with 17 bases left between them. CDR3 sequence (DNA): TGTGCCAGCAGGGTGGGGGGTGCTACTTCAGATACGCAGTATTTT. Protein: CASRVGGATSDTQYF.

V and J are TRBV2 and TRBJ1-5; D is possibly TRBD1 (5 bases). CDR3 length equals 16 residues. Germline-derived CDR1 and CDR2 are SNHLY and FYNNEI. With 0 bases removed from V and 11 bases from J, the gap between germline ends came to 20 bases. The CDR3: CASSEARVIHGGAQHF. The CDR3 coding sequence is TGTGCCAGCAGTGAAGCCAGGGTTATTCACGGAGGGGCCCAGCATTTT.